A selection of T cell receptor beta chains follows, all from one sample in a study of T cell clonotyping in hematopoietic cell transplantation. Here immunoSEQ multiplex PCR was the method, and the copy in TCRdb shows in-frame clones only, minus some. The table includes under 6,000 clones, 90% to 95% detected once. The material was PBMCs, obtained 180 days after allogeneic stem cell transplant. The receptors come from a male patient between 60 and 69 years old who had an allogeneic stem cell transplant from a related donor, so the T cells may come from the graft donor. Some clones in this sample may be carry-over from other donors' samples. Each CDR3 is given with its conserved first and last residue. Each record gives: clone size, V gene, J gene, D gene, CDR3 protein, CDR3 DNA. D genes are given only for firm matches. Some rows have no size entry. The others give once, few or many, or a class for an expanded clone.

NA	TRBV30	TRBJ2-5	NA	CAWSGDRTQYF	TGTGCCTGGAGCGGAGATAGGACCCAGTACTTC
NA	TRBV4-1	TRBJ1-5	NA	CASSQDWRFAQPQHF	TGCGCCAGCAGCCAAGATTGGAGGTTCGCTCAGCCCCAGCATTTT
NA	TRBV5-4	TRBJ2-3	NA	CASSFRMGADTQYF	TGTGCCAGCAGCTTTCGGATGGGCGCAGATACGCAGTATTTT
NA	TRBV7-3	TRBJ1-1	TRBD1	CASSLGGGGEGTEAFF	TGTGCCAGCAGCCTGGGGGGAGGGGGCGAGGGCACTGAAGCTTTCTTT
NA	TRBV6-5	TRBJ1-1	TRBD1	CASSSGGMTEAFF	TGTGCCAGCAGCTCAGGGGGTATGACTGAAGCTTTCTTT
NA	TRBV10-3	TRBJ2-7	TRBD1	CAITQDRGNEQYF	TGTGCCATCACCCAGGACAGGGGGAACGAGCAGTACTTC
NA	TRBV4-2	TRBJ2-7	NA	CASSQGAGTLTYEQYF	TGTGCCAGCAGCCAAGGGGCAGGAACCCTAACCTACGAGCAGTACTTC
NA	TRBV7-2	TRBJ2-2	TRBD1	CASSLDRYTGELFF	TGTGCCAGCAGCCTGGACAGGTACACCGGGGAGCTGTTTTTT
NA	TRBV2	TRBJ1-5	TRBD1	CASSRGTGGLYSNQPQHF	TGTGCCAGCAGTAGAGGAACAGGGGGCCTTTATAGCAATCAGCCCCAGCATTTT
NA	TRBV5-6	TRBJ1-2	NA	CASSGEAGYYGYTF	TGTGCCAGCAGCGGCGAGGCAGGGTACTATGGCTACACCTTC
NA	TRBV5-8	TRBJ2-4	NA	CASSGGLAKNIQYF	TGTGCCAGCAGCGGGGGGCTAGCCAAAAACATTCAGTACTTC
NA	TRBV27	TRBJ2-6	NA	CASTPLRQTGANVLTF	TGTGCCAGCACTCCTCTTAGGCAAACTGGGGCCAACGTCCTGACTTTC
NA	TRBV5-1	TRBJ1-3	NA	CASSFGSGGSGNTIYF	NA
NA	TRBV6-5	TRBJ2-5	TRBD1	CASNPGTEETQYF	TGTGCCAGCAATCCCGGGACAGAGGAGACCCAGTACTTC
NA	TRBV5-1	TRBJ2-1	NA	CASSGRATSREQFF	TGCGCCAGCAGCGGCCGGGCTACGTCTCGGGAGCAGTTCTTC
once	TRBV7-2	TRBJ1-1	NA	CASSLDATEAFF	TGTGCCAGCAGCTTAGACGCCACTGAAGCTTTCTTT
NA	TRBV6-5	TRBJ2-7	NA	CASSSALYYEQYF	TGTGCCAGCAGTTCGGCCTTATACTACGAGCAGTACTTC
NA	TRBV5-1	TRBJ2-2	NA	CASNPQGTGELFF	TGCGCCAGCAATCCCCAGGGAACCGGGGAGCTGTTTTTT
NA	TRBV13	TRBJ2-1	TRBD2	CASSFGGLAGYNEQFF	TGTGCCAGCAGCTTCGGCGGACTAGCGGGATACAATGAGCAGTTCTTC
NA	TRBV30	TRBJ1-5	NA	CAWSPSRVRAGQPQHF	TGTGCCTGGAGCCCCTCCCGGGTCCGGGCGGGTCAGCCCCAGCATTTT
NA	TRBV5-4	TRBJ1-2	TRBD1	CASSLLTGGPYGYTF	TGTGCCAGCAGCTTGTTGACAGGGGGACCCTATGGCTACACCTTC
NA	TRBV19	TRBJ2-3	NA	CASSILHPADTQYF	TGTGCCAGTAGTATCCTTCACCCGGCAGATACGCAGTATTTT
NA	TRBV27	TRBJ2-7	NA	CASSFLQGLPGEQYF	TGTGCCAGCAGTTTTCTCCAGGGCCTTCCCGGCGAGCAGTACTTC
NA	TRBV5-1	TRBJ2-3	NA	CASSQADTQYF	TGCGCCAGTAGCCAGGCAGATACGCAGTATTTT
NA	TRBV18	TRBJ1-5	NA	CASSPGSDQPQHF	TGTGCCAGCTCACCCGGCTCCGATCAGCCCCAGCATTTT
NA	TRBV21-1	TRBJ2-5	NA	CASSKEQTQYF	TGTGCCAGCAGCAAAGAGCAGACCCAGTACTTC
NA	TRBV5-4	TRBJ2-3	NA	CASSPQGPTDTQYF	TGTGCCAGCAGCCCACAGGGACCCACAGATACGCAGTATTTT
NA	TRBV19	TRBJ1-1	NA	CASNIPDREAFF	TGTGCCAGTAACATCCCGGACCGAGAAGCTTTCTTT
NA	TRBV28	TRBJ1-2	TRBD1	CASSPGQGANYGYTF	TGTGCCAGCAGTCCAGGACAGGGGGCAAACTATGGCTACACCTTC
NA	TRBV4-3	TRBJ2-1	NA	CASSQTYASSYNEQFF	TGCGCCAGCAGCCAGACTTACGCTAGCTCCTACAATGAGCAGTTCTTC
NA	TRBV9	TRBJ2-2	TRBD2	CASSSRTSGGSGELFF	TGTGCCAGCAGCTCCCGGACTAGCGGGGGGTCCGGGGAGCTGTTTTTT
NA	TRBV6-5	TRBJ1-1	TRBD1	CASRGTGKTEAFF	TGTGCCAGCAGAGGGACAGGGAAAACTGAAGCTTTCTTT
NA	TRBV19	TRBJ2-3	NA	CASSIDGRTGEQYF	TGTGCCAGTAGTATAGATGGACGCACGGGGGAGCAGTATTTT
NA	TRBV2	TRBJ1-1	NA	CASSARRNTEAFF	TGTGCCAGCAGTGCCAGAAGGAACACTGAAGCTTTCTTT
NA	TRBV4-2	TRBJ2-3	NA	CASSQAGGYTQYF	TGTGCCAGCAGCCAAGCTGGTGGATATACGCAGTATTTT
once	TRBV9	TRBJ2-1	TRBD1	CASSVETGGNNEQFF	TGTGCCAGCAGCGTAGAGACAGGGGGTAACAATGAGCAGTTCTTC
NA	TRBV5-1	TRBJ2-5	NA	CASSARDGQETQYF	TGCGCCAGCAGCGCCCGGGACGGCCAAGAGACCCAGTACTTC
NA	TRBV14	TRBJ1-2	NA	CASRQANYGYTF	TGTGCCAGCCGACAGGCTAACTATGGCTACACCTTC
NA	TRBV28	TRBJ1-2	NA	CASSLLPYGYTF	TGTGCCAGCAGTTTACTTCCCTATGGCTACACCTTC
NA	TRBV11-2	TRBJ1-2	NA	CASSSTRNRDSNYGYTF	TGTGCCAGCAGCTCGACCCGCAACAGGGATTCTAACTATGGCTACACCTTC
NA	TRBV27	TRBJ2-5	TRBD1	CASSLSGTGGGQETQYF	TGTGCCAGCAGTTTATCCGGGACAGGGGGTGGGCAAGAGACCCAGTACTTC
once	TRBV7-3	TRBJ1-1	NA	CASSQSPGFTEAFF	TGTGCCAGCAGCCAATCACCAGGGTTCACTGAAGCTTTCTTT
once	TRBV28	TRBJ1-5	NA	CASRTAGIVQPQHF	TGTGCCAGCAGGACGGCGGGAATAGTTCAGCCCCAGCATTTT
NA	TRBV14	TRBJ2-7	NA	CASSDTASYEQYF	TGTGCCAGCAGCGACACAGCCTCCTACGAGCAGTACTTC
NA	TRBV7-7	TRBJ1-1	NA	CASSQGVDTEAFF	TGTGCCAGCAGTCAGGGAGTTGACACTGAAGCTTTCTTT
NA	TRBV29-1	TRBJ2-5	NA	CSVERGLGQEAQYF	TGCAGCGTTGAACGGGGGTTAGGCCAAGAGGCCCAGTACTTC
NA	TRBV29-1	TRBJ2-7	NA	CSVEDSEQYF	TGCAGCGTTGAGGACAGCGAGCAGTACTTC
NA	TRBV6-5	TRBJ2-3	NA	CASSRDFDTDTQYF	TGTGCCAGCAGCCGGGACTTCGACACAGATACGCAGTATTTT
NA	TRBV7-2	TRBJ1-3	TRBD1	CASSPKDRGSLVSGNTIYF	TGTGCCAGCAGCCCTAAGGACAGGGGAAGCTTGGTCTCTGGAAACACCATATATTTT
NA	TRBV6-1	TRBJ1-5	TRBD1	CASSEATGGNQPQHF	TGTGCCAGCAGTGAAGCAACAGGGGGCAATCAGCCCCAGCATTTT
NA	TRBV10-3	TRBJ2-7	NA	CAISESADLPYEQYF	TGTGCCATCAGTGAGTCGGCCGATCTACCCTACGAGCAGTACTTC
NA	TRBV4-3	TRBJ2-7	NA	CASSQDGTADSYEQYF	TGCGCCAGCAGCCAAGATGGAACGGCCGACTCCTACGAGCAGTACTTC
NA	TRBV7-6	TRBJ2-3	TRBD2	CASSLGHGLAGYPDTQYF	TGTGCCAGCAGCTTAGGTCATGGACTAGCGGGTTATCCAGATACGCAGTATTTT
NA	TRBV6-5	TRBJ1-1	TRBD1	CASSYPGQGLGTEAFF	TGTGCCAGCAGTTACCCAGGACAGGGATTGGGCACTGAAGCTTTCTTT